The source of this T cell receptor (beta chain) is a study of T cells after yellow fever vaccination. Using its own MiXCR run on the 5' RACE reads, TCRdb lists one record per CDR3 protein. The sample has 150,000 to 200,000 distinct CDR3 sequences, 9.5% to 11% seen once. This clonotype was seen repeatedly, ten times or more. The germline V gene encodes CDR1 MRHNA and CDR2 SNTAGT. J was trimmed by 2 bases and V by 4 bases; bases with no gene match: 3. The CDR3 runs to 16 residues. The TCR was taken from a man aged 18 to 29 who received the YFV17D yellow fever vaccine. The sequencing used CD8+ T cells sorted from PBMCs, collected 15 days after the yellow fever booster vaccination. V gene TRBV6-4 combines with J gene TRBJ2-3; 13 bases match TRBD2. The CDR3 nucleotides are TGTGCCAGCAGTGGGACTAGCGGGGGCCCCACAGATACGCAGTATTTT. Amino acid sequence: CASSGTSGGPTDTQYF.